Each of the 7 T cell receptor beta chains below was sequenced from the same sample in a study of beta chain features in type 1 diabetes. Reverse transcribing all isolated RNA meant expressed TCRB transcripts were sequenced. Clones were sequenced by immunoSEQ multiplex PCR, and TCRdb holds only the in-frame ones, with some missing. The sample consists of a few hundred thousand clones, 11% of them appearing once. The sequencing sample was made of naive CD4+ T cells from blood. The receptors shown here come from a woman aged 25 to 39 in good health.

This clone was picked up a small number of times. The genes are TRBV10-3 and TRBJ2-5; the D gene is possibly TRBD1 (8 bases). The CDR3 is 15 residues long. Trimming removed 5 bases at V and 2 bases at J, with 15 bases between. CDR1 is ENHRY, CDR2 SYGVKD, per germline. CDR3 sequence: CAISFGQGGQETQYF. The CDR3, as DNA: TGTGCCATCAGTTTTGGACAGGGAGGGCAAGAGACCCAGTACTTC.

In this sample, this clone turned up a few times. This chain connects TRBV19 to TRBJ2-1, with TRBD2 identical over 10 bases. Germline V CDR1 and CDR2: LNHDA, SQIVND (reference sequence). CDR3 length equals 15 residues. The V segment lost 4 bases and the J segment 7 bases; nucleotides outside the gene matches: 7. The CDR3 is CASSRGAGGPNEQFF. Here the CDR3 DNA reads TGTGCCAGTAGTAGGGGAGCGGGAGGGCCTAATGAGCAGTTCTTC.

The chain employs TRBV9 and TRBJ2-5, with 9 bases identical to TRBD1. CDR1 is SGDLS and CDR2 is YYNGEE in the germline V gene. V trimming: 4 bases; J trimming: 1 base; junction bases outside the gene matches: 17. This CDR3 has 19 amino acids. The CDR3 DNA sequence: TGTGCCAGCAGCCAGGCCCCCCCAGGCGGGACAGGGACCCAAGAGACCCAGTACTTC. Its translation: CASSQAPPGGTGTQETQYF.

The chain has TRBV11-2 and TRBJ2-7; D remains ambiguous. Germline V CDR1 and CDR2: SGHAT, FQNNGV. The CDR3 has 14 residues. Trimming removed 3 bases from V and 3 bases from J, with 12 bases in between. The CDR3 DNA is TGTGCCAGCAGCTTGTCCGGTGTTGTCTACGAGCAGTACTTC. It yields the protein CASSLSGVVYEQYF. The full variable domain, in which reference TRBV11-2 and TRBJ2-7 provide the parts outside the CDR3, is EAGVAQSPRYKIIEKRQSVAFWCNPISGHATLYWYQQILGQGPKLLIQFQNNGVVDDSQLPKDRFSAERLKGVDSTLKIQPAKLEDSAVYLCASSLSGVVYEQYFGPGTRLTVT.

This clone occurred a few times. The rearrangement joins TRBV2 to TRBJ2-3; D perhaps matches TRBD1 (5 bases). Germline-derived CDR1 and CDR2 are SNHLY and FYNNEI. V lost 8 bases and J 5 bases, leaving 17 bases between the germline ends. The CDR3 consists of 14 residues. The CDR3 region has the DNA TGTGCCAGCTGCCGAAGGGGTTTAGGAGATACGCAGTATTTT. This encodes CASCRRGLGDTQYF.

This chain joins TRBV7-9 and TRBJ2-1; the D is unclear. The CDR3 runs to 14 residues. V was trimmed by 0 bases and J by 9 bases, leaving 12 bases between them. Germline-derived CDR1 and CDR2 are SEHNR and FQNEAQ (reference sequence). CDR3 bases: TGTGCCAGCAGCTTAGCGGGCGCTTATAGTGAGCAGTTCTTC. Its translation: CASSLAGAYSEQFF.

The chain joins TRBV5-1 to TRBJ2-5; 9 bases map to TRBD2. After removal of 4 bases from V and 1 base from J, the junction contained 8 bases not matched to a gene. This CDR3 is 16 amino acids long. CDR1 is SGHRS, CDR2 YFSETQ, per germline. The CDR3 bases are TGCGCCAGCAGCCTAGTAGCGGGAGCACCCCAAGAGACCCAGTACTTC. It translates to CASSLVAGAPQETQYF.